The T cell receptor (beta chain) under discussion was sequenced for a study of T cells in Graves' hyperthyroidism and ophthalmopathy. From RNA transcripts, TCR beta CDR3 regions were amplified. Primed by the HTBI set, a first-round RT-PCR was run on the TCR CDR3. TCRdb recomputed calls from the multiplex PCR reads with MiXCR, one row per CDR3 protein. This table has roughly 500,000 distinct CDR3 sequences, around 16% appearing once. Patients were excluded because of uncontrolled infection, other autoimmune disease, pregnancy or lactation. The study based diagnoses on clinical symptoms, serum thyroxine and TRAb, thyroid ultrasound and orbital computed tomography. This clonotype appeared a few times. The TCR was taken from a young woman with Graves' ophthalmopathy. The specimen sequenced was blood.

CDR3 sequence reads: CASSYSISLGTYEQYF. The CDR3 nucleotides are TGTGCCAGCAGTTACTCGATCAGCCTCGGGACCTACGAGCAGTACTTC. The chain joins TRBV6-2 or TRBV6-3 to TRBJ2-7, with a tentative D call TRBD2 (5 bases). CDR3 length: 16 residues. Per germline, CDR1 MNHEY and CDR2 SVGEGT. V lost 0 bases to trimming and J lost 2 bases, with 14 bases between them.